The rows below give T cell receptor beta chains drawn from one sample of a study of tumor-infiltrating lymphocytes in primary liver carcinoma. TCRdb redid the calling of the multiplex PCR reads with MiXCR, one entry per CDR3 protein. The repertoire consists of around 70,000 distinct CDR3 sequences, with roughly two thirds occurring once and the leading ten covering about 30%. Sequenced: liver tumor tissue from sampling region 4. These TCRs come from a man aged 35 to 55 with primary liver carcinoma and hepatitis B virus infection. The CDR3 runs from the conserved cysteine through the conserved F or W. The D gene is left open where the match is weak. Rows may omit the clone size; those that give it use once, few, many or a size class.

J	D	V	size	DNA	CDR3
TRBJ1-3	.	TRBV7-6	few	TGTGCCAGCAGCTTAGGTATCGAGAGTACCATATATTTT	CASSLGIESTIYF
TRBJ2-1	TRBD2	TRBV11-2	.	TGTGCCAGCAACTTATCGGCTGGGGGGGGGGTCAATGGGCAGTTCTTC	CASNLSAGGGVNGQFF
TRBJ2-7	.	TRBV6-5	.	TGTGCCTCCAGGGGGTCGGATGGGAGGCGGGACTACGAGCAATACTTC	CASRGSDGRRDYEQYF
TRBJ2-2	.	TRBV6-6	many	TGTGCCAGCAGTTACCCCGGCGGTGGGGGGACGGCCGGGGAGCTGTTTTTT	CASSYPGGGGTAGELFF
TRBJ2-1	.	TRBV4-1	once	TGCGCCAGCAGCCAAGGGCCCGCTAGTGGGGACTACAATGAGCAGTTCTTC	CASSQGPASGDYNEQFF
TRBJ2-7	TRBD1	TRBV2	once	TGTGCCAGCAGTGAGGGACAGATCGACGAGCAGTACTTC	CASSEGQIDEQYF
TRBJ2-1	TRBD2	TRBV6-2/TRBV6-3	.	TGTGCCAGCAGTGAACTAGCGCTCGGTGGCAATGAGCAGTTCTTC	CASSELALGGNEQFF
TRBJ1-2	.	TRBV29-1	many	TGCAGCGTTGTGCAAACTACTAACTATGGCTACACCTTC	CSVVQTTNYGYTF
TRBJ2-1	.	TRBV4-2	many	TGTGCCAGCAGCCAAGAGGACAGGTACACTGGCCTAGCGGGCCGTCAGTTCTTC	CASSQEDRYTGLAGRQFF
TRBJ2-5	.	TRBV6-5	many	TGTGCCAGCAGCTTTACAGGGACGAAGGAGACCCAGTACTTC	CASSFTGTKETQYF
TRBJ2-7	.	TRBV10-3	.	TGTGTCATAAGTGAGTCGGACGAGCAGTACTTC	CVISESDEQYF
TRBJ2-2	TRBD2	TRBV19	.	TGTGCCAGTAGCCCTGCGGGGGCCGGGGAGCTGTTTTTT	CASSPAGAGELFF
TRBJ2-3	TRBD1	TRBV4-1	.	TGCGTCAGCAGCCAGCTCGGAACAGGGGTTACAGATACGCAGTATTTT	CVSSQLGTGVTDTQYF
TRBJ2-1	TRBD2	TRBV6-7	many	TGTGCCAGCAGTTACTCTCAGGGTAGGCCGCAAGCGGGAGGGGCCTACAATGAGCAGTTCTTC	CASSYSQGRPQAGGAYNEQFF
TRBJ2-3	.	TRBV11-2	once	TGTGCCTGCAGTTTAGATGTGGGGGGCCTCACAGGTACGCAGTATTTT	CACSLDVGGLTGTQYF
TRBJ2-1	.	TRBV7-9	many	TGTGCCAGCAGCTCAGCATTGGAGCAGTTCTTC	CASSSALEQFF
TRBJ2-2	.	TRBV6-1	once	TGTGCCAGCGTGGCGGGTGGACACACCAGGGAGCTGTTTTTT	CASVAGGHTRELFF
TRBJ2-3	TRBD2	TRBV4-2	once	TGTGCCACCAGCCAAGATATAGCGGGAGGGCCAGTTACGCAGTATTTT	CATSQDIAGGPVTQYF
TRBJ2-3	.	TRBV4-2	.	TGTGCCAGCAGCCAACCGAGAACAGGGACACATACACAGTATTTT	CASSQPRTGTHTQYF
TRBJ1-2	TRBD1	TRBV28	once	TGTGCCAGCAGCCTGGGACAGGGCTTCTATGGCTATACCTTC	CASSLGQGFYGYTF
TRBJ2-5	.	TRBV4-2	.	TGTGCCAGTAGCCAAGATAGACCGCTTCAAGAGACCCAGTACTTC	CASSQDRPLQETQYF
TRBJ2-3	TRBD2	TRBV4-2	once	TGTCCCAGCAGCCAAGAAGCGGGAACAGATACACAGTATTTT	CPSSQEAGTDTQYF
TRBJ2-7	TRBD2	TRBV7-8	many	TGTGCCAGCAGCCCGGGGCCGGCTAGCGGTTACGAGCAGTACTTC	CASSPGPASGYEQYF
TRBJ2-1	TRBD1	TRBV29-1	.	TGCAGTGCACCTGGGGACAGTGATAGATACAATGAGCAGTTCTTC	CSAPGDSDRYNEQFF
TRBJ1-3	.	TRBV10-3	many	TGTGCCATCAGTGACGAGGGCTCTGGAAACACCATATATTTT	CAISDEGSGNTIYF
TRBJ2-1	.	TRBV11-2	.	TGTGCCAGCAGCTTACGGGGGCCCGTGAGAGAAAATAAGCAGCTCTTC	CASSLRGPVRENKQLF
TRBJ2-1	.	TRBV11-2	.	TGTGCCAGCAGCTACTCTTCGACTAGTGGGAGGGGGGGCGCGTTCTTC	CASSYSSTSGRGGAFF
TRBJ1-5	.	TRBV6-1	.	TGTGCCAGCACCCATTGGGAGAGCAATCAGCCCCAGCATTTT	CASTHWESNQPQHF
TRBJ2-5	.	TRBV28	many	TGTGCCAGCAGGAGAGGTGGTACAGAGACCCAGTACTTC	CASRRGGTETQYF
TRBJ2-7	.	TRBV28	.	TGTGCCAACAGCCAAACCGGGACGGGGAGCTCCTACGAGCAATACTTC	CANSQTGTGSSYEQYF
TRBJ2-1	TRBD2	TRBV24-1	.	TGTGCCACCAGCATACTAGCGGGAGGTGACAATGAGCAGTTCTTC	CATSILAGGDNEQFF
TRBJ2-1	.	TRBV7-9	.	TGTGCCAGCAACACTACGGGCGGTGAGCAGTTCTTC	CASNTTGGEQFF
TRBJ2-3	.	TRBV12-3/TRBV12-4	many	TGTGCCAGCAGACTCACAGATACGCAGTATTTT	CASRLTDTQYF
TRBJ2-3	.	TRBV28	many	TGTGCCAGCAGTTTATATGGCGGAGGGGCAGATACGCAGTATTTT	CASSLYGGGADTQYF
TRBJ1-1	.	TRBV6-5	once	TGTGTCAGCAGTTTCTACATGGGGACCTCTGAAGCTTTCTTT	CVSSFYMGTSEAFF
TRBJ2-3	.	TRBV7-3	.	TGTGCCAGCGGACCCGACGGGGGCGGGACAGATACGCAGTATTTT	CASGPDGGGTDTQYF
TRBJ2-1	TRBD2	TRBV10-3	.	TGTGCCATCGGCGATGGAGGCGGGGGGGATGAGCAGTTCTTC	CAIGDGGGGDEQFF
TRBJ2-3	TRBD2	TRBV24-1	many	TGTGCCACCAGTGATGTGAGCGGGAGGGCGCAGTATTTT	CATSDVSGRAQYF
TRBJ2-1	TRBD2	TRBV2	.	TGTGCCAGCAGGCCTAGCGGGCGCTCCCACAATGAGCAGTTCTTC	CASRPSGRSHNEQFF